A few counts support the clone carrying this T cell receptor beta chain. The data stem from a study of technical replicates of blood from a handful of donors. With 2 bases clipped from V and 4 bases from J, the junction kept 1 base outside the gene matches. The germline CDR1 and CDR2 sequences are MNHNY and SVGAGI (reference sequence). This CDR3 is 14 amino acids long. This table comes from immunoSEQ multiplex PCR, and its TCRdb copy is limited to in-frame clones, with some not included. The table records 70,000 or so clones, 88% of them present only once. The specimen was PBMCs. The V gene is TRBV6-6, the J gene TRBJ2-7; 11 nucleotides line up with TRBD1. This receptor was taken from a human donor in good health. Some clones in this sample may be carry-over from other donors' samples. The CDR3 region has the DNA TGTGCCAGCAGTTACGGGACAGGGGGTTACGAGCAGTACTTC. It specifies CASSYGTGGYEQYF.